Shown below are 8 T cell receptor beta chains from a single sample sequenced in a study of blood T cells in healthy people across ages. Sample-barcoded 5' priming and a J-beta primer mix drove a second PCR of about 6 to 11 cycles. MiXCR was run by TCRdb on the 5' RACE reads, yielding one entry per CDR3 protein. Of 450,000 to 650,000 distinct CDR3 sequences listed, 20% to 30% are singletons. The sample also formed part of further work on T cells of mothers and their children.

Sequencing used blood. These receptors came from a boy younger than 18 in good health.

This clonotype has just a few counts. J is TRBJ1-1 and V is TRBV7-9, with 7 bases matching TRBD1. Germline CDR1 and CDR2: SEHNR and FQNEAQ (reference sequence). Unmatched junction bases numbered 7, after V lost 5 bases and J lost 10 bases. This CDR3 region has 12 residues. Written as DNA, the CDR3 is TGTGCCAGCAGCCCCGCCGGGACAGCAGCTTTCTTT. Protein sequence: CASSPAGTAAFF.

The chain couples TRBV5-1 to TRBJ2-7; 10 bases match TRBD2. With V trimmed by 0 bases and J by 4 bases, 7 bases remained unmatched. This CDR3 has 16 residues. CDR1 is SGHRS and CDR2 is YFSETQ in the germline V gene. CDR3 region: CASSLGIAGGKYEQYF. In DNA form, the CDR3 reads TGCGCCAGCAGCTTGGGGATAGCGGGAGGCAAGTACGAGCAGTACTTC.

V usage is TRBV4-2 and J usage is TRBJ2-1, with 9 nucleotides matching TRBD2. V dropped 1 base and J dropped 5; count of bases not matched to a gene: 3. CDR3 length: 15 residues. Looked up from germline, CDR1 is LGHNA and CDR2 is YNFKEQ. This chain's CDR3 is CASSQGRLADNEQFF. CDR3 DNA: TGTGCCAGCAGCCAAGGCAGACTAGCGGACAATGAGCAGTTCTTC.

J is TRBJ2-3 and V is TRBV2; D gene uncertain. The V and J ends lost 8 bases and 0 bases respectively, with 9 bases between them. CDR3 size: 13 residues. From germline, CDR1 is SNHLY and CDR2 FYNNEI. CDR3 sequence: CASHKQSTDTQYF. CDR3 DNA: TGTGCCAGCCATAAACAGAGCACAGATACGCAGTATTTT.

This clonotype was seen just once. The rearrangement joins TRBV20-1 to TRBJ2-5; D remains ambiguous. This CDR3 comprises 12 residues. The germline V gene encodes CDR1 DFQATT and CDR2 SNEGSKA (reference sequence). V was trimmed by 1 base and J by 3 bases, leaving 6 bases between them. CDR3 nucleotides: TGCAGTGCTAGAGGGTCGGAAGAGACCCAGTACTTC. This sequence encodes CSARGSEETQYF.

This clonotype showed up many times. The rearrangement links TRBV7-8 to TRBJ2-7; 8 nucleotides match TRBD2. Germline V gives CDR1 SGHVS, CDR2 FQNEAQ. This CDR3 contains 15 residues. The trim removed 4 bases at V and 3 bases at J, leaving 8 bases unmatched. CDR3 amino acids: CASSSPGTRFYEQYF. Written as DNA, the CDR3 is TGTGCCAGCAGCTCCCCCGGGACTAGGTTCTACGAGCAGTACTTC.

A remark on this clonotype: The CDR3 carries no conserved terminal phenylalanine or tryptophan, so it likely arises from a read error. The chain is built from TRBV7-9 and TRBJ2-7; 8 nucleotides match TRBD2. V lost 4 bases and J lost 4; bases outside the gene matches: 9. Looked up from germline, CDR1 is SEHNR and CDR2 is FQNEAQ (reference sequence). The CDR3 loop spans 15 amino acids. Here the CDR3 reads CASSSCCVAGYEQYL. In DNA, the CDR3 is TGTGCCAGCAGCTCGTGTTGCGTAGCGGGGTACGAGCAGTACCTC.

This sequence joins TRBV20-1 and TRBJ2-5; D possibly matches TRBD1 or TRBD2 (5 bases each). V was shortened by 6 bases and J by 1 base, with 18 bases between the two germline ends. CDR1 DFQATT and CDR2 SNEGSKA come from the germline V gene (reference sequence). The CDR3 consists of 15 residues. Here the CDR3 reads CSAIPQTGTQETQYF. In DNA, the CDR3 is TGCAGTGCCATTCCCCAAACCGGGACCCAAGAGACCCAGTACTTC.